Shown below are 18 T cell receptor beta chains from a single sample sequenced in a study of blood T cell repertoires in COVID-19. Assay: immunoSEQ multiplex PCR; the TCRdb copy retains only in-frame clones and omits some. The sample shows around 310,000 clones, roughly 90% of them seen only once. The material sequenced was PBMCs or T cells enriched from blood (not recorded which). These receptors were obtained from a woman aged 25 to 39 who had recovered from COVID-19.

This rearrangement joins TRBV27 to TRBJ1-3; D perhaps matches TRBD1 (6 bases). The V gene lost 5 bases and the J gene lost 5 bases, with 13 bases spanning the gap. The CDR3 has 14 residues. The germline V gene encodes CDR1 MNHEY and CDR2 SMNVEV (reference sequence). The CDR3 DNA reads TGTGCCAGCAGTGGTCGGGACACGAGAAACACCATATATTTT. Protein sequence: CASSGRDTRNTIYF.

The V call is TRBV18, the J call TRBJ1-2; 9 positions agree with TRBD1. Looked up from germline, CDR1 is KGHSH and CDR2 is LQKENI. The V segment lost 1 base and the J segment 2 bases; nucleotides outside the gene matches: 14. The CDR3 runs to 19 residues. The CDR3 here is CASSPLPRTGVSLNYGYTF. The CDR3 nucleotides read TGTGCCAGCTCACCACTCCCCAGGACAGGGGTTTCCCTAAACTATGGCTACACCTTC. Full variable domain (outside the CDR3, taken from reference TRBV18 and TRBJ1-2): NAGVMQNPRHLVRRRGQEARLRCSPMKGHSHVYWYRQLPEEGLKFMVYLQKENIIDESGMPKERFSAEFPKEGPSILRIQQVVRGDSAAYFCASSPLPRTGVSLNYGYTFGSGTRLTVV.

This chain joins TRBV6-5 and TRBJ1-5, with D unresolved. The germline V and J ends were trimmed by 6 bases and 5 bases, with 11 bases remaining between them. The CDR3 extends over 13 amino acids. Per germline, CDR1 MNHEY and CDR2 SVGAGI. The CDR3 DNA reads TGTGCCAGCAGCCACGACCGGGATCAGCCCCAGCATTTT. It encodes CASSHDRDQPQHF.

The chain couples TRBV5-1 to TRBJ2-2, with D perhaps matching TRBD1 (5 bases). CDR3 length: 19 residues. CDR1 SGHRS and CDR2 YFSETQ come from the germline V gene. Trimming took 4 bases from V and 2 from J, leaving 24 bases between them. Here the CDR3 reads CASSPRRLGPNINTGELFF. CDR3 bases: TGCGCCAGCAGCCCACGTCGTCTGGGGCCGAATATAAACACCGGGGAGCTGTTTTTT.

This clone was recorded only once. The chain recombines TRBV5-5 with TRBJ2-1, with a possible D match to TRBD1 (6 bases). V shed 4 bases and J shed 4 bases, with 18 bases lying between them. CDR3 length: 16 residues. The germline V gene encodes CDR1 SGHKS and CDR2 YYEKEE (reference sequence). The CDR3 region is CASSHDNRVFYNEQFF. DNA of the CDR3: TGTGCCAGCAGCCATGATAACAGGGTTTTTTACAATGAGCAGTTCTTC.

The chain has TRBV12-3 or TRBV12-4 and TRBJ1-2; D perhaps matches TRBD1 (5 bases). The CDR3 totals 12 residues. Trimming removed 4 bases from V and 7 bases from J, with 10 bases in between. The CDR3 protein is CASSSDGGGYTF. As DNA, the CDR3 is TGTGCCAGCAGTTCAGACGGGGGTGGCTACACCTTC.

V and J are TRBV5-1 and TRBJ2-2; 7 bases map to TRBD2. Trimming at V came to 1 base and at J to 6 bases, leaving 9 bases not matched to a gene. CDR1 SGHRS and CDR2 YFSETQ come from the germline V gene. The CDR3 runs 16 residues. The CDR3 sequence is CASSLSIAGFSGELFF. The CDR3 region has the DNA TGCGCCAGCAGCTTGTCAATAGCGGGTTTTTCCGGGGAGCTGTTTTTT.

The chain carries TRBV19 and TRBJ2-7, with D perhaps being TRBD1 or TRBD2 (6 bases each). V lost 4 bases to trimming and J lost 3 bases, with 10 bases between them. Germline CDR1 is LNHDA and CDR2 is SQIVND (reference sequence). The CDR3 length is 13 residues. Written as DNA, the CDR3 is TGTGCCAGTAGTAAAGAGGGGGGCTACGAGCAGTACTTC. Its protein product is CASSKEGGYEQYF.

This clone was found once. V usage is TRBV5-4 and J usage is TRBJ2-7; 7 positions agree with TRBD1. The V gene end was trimmed by 4 bases and the J gene end by 7 bases; junction bases not matched to a gene: 8. Germline V gives CDR1 SGHNT, CDR2 YYREEE (reference sequence). This CDR3 has 13 residues. CDR3: CASSATGIGEQYF. The CDR3 bases are TGTGCCAGCAGCGCGACAGGGATCGGAGAGCAGTACTTC.

The chain has TRBV29-1 and TRBJ2-7; D unclear. This CDR3 is 12 amino acids long. Germline-derived CDR1 and CDR2 are SQVTM and ANQGSEA. The germline V and J ends were trimmed by 4 bases and 0 bases, with 7 bases remaining between them. The CDR3 bases are TGCAGCGTTGTTAGTAACTCCTACGAGCAGTACTTC. Amino acid sequence: CSVVSNSYEQYF.

The rearrangement links TRBV7-9 to TRBJ2-1; 8 nucleotides align to TRBD1. Germline loops: CDR1 SEHNR, CDR2 FQNEAQ (reference sequence). The J segment lost 8 bases and the V segment lost 2 bases, leaving 5 bases of the junction unmatched. The CDR3 runs to 14 residues. The CDR3 region is CASSLIAGGDEQFF. CDR3 in DNA: TGTGCCAGCAGCTTAATCGCAGGGGGCGATGAGCAGTTCTTC.

This clone is a singleton in its sample. V and J are TRBV2 and TRBJ1-6; D is unresolved. The CDR3 sequence is 14 residues long. V shed 2 bases and J shed 10 bases, with 12 bases lying between them. Germline V gene data show CDR1 as SNHLY and CDR2 as FYNNEI. The CDR3 spells CASSEYGNLSPLHF. CDR3 nucleotide sequence: TGTGCCAGCAGTGAATACGGGAACCTGTCACCCCTCCACTTT. Using reference TRBV2 and TRBJ1-6 for the parts outside the CDR3, the full variable domain is EPEVTQTPSHQVTQMGQEVILRCVPISNHLYFYWYRQILGQKVEFLVSFYNNEISEKSEIFDDQFSVERPDGSNFTLKIRSTKLEDSAMYFCASSEYGNLSPLHFGNGTRLTVT.

V and J are TRBV6-5 and TRBJ2-1, with 7 bases lining up with TRBD2. V was pared by 4 bases and J by 10 bases, with 7 bases of the junction left unmatched. This CDR3 region has 13 residues. From germline, CDR1 is MNHEY and CDR2 SVGAGI. CDR3: CASSSLLATEQFF. DNA for the CDR3: TGTGCCAGCAGTTCCTTACTAGCGACGGAGCAGTTCTTC.

This rearrangement joins TRBV7-2 to TRBJ1-6; D uncertain. CDR1 SGHTA and CDR2 FQGNSA come from the germline V gene. This CDR3 is 13 amino acids long. With 0 bases removed from V and 10 bases from J, the gap between germline ends came to 7 bases. Here the CDR3 reads CASSLAMESPLHF. CDR3 nucleotides: TGTGCCAGCAGCTTAGCGATGGAGTCACCCCTCCACTTT.

The rearrangement joins TRBV6-5 to TRBJ1-6; tentatively, D is TRBD1 (6 bases). The V end was cut by 2 bases, the J end by 6 bases, with 11 bases between. Germline V gene lookup returns CDR1 MNHEY and CDR2 SVGAGI. This CDR3 spans 15 amino acids. CDR3 sequence (DNA): TGTGCCAGCAGTTACGGGGGCAGTCTTAATTCACCCCTCCACTTT. Its protein product is CASSYGGSLNSPLHF.

The rearrangement joins TRBV2 to TRBJ1-5, with a possible D match to TRBD1 (6 bases). V was clipped by 4 bases and J by 7 bases, with 11 bases between them. Looked up from germline, CDR1 is SNHLY and CDR2 is FYNNEI. The CDR3 totals 13 residues. CDR3 bases: TGTGCCAGCAGTGGACAGGCTACGCAGCCCCAGCATTTT. Translating it yields CASSGQATQPQHF.

This clone has only one observation. One end of the junction does not line up with germline, which may come from a read error. This sample includes further DNA sequences coding for the same CDR3. The rearrangement joins TRBV10-3 to TRBJ2-2; TRBD1 matches at 10 bases. Germline CDR1 and CDR2: ENHRY and SYGVKD. CDR3 length: 14 amino acids. CDR3 loop: CAIRGQGNTGELFF. Here the CDR3 DNA reads TGTGCCATCAGGGGACAGGGGAACACCGGAGAGCTGTTTTTT.

The V call is TRBV6-2 or TRBV6-3, the J call TRBJ2-2, with 7 bases aligning to TRBD2. CDR3 length: 14 residues. After removal of 5 bases from V and 7 bases from J, the junction contained 7 bases not matched to a gene. Germline lookup yields CDR1 MNHEY and CDR2 SVGEGT. CDR3 residues: CASSLLGEGGELFF. The DNA of the CDR3 is TGTGCCAGCAGTCTACTCGGGGAGGGCGGGGAGCTGTTTTTT.